The rows below give T cell receptor beta chains drawn from one sample of a study of CD8 T cells in ankylosing spondylitis. TCRdb re-called the 5' RACE reads with MiXCR, one entry per CDR3 protein. The data show a few hundred thousand distinct CDR3 sequences, about 9.9% seen once. Sequencing was done on a sample of blood, either unsorted or a sorted T cell fraction (not recorded which). These receptors were obtained from a female donor with ankylosing spondylitis or in good health (not recorded which). The CDR3 runs from the conserved cysteine through the conserved F or W. Fields, in order: J gene, V gene, CDR3 protein.

j_gene: TRBJ1-1; v_gene: TRBV6-1; CDR3aa: CASSESRRTNTEAFF
j_gene: TRBJ1-2; v_gene: TRBV6-1; CDR3aa: CASSERTGWGRGYTF
j_gene: TRBJ2-3; v_gene: TRBV5-5; CDR3aa: CASSYAGETTDTQYF
j_gene: TRBJ2-6; v_gene: TRBV7-7; CDR3aa: CATQSGAGANVLTF
j_gene: TRBJ1-1; v_gene: TRBV5-1; CDR3aa: CASREGSEAFF
j_gene: TRBJ2-7; v_gene: TRBV4-1; CDR3aa: CASSQEELGYYEQYF
j_gene: TRBJ2-2; v_gene: TRBV5-1; CDR3aa: CASSSGFSRLALSGELFF
j_gene: TRBJ2-5; v_gene: TRBV5-1; CDR3aa: CASRRRTGLQETQYF
j_gene: TRBJ2-3; v_gene: TRBV7-3; CDR3aa: CASSTGQAVDTQYF
j_gene: TRBJ2-7; v_gene: TRBV7-2; CDR3aa: CASSPGGMHYYEQYF
j_gene: TRBJ1-5; v_gene: TRBV20-1; CDR3aa: CSAVRGRDQPQHF
j_gene: TRBJ2-5; v_gene: TRBV29-1; CDR3aa: CSVVRGEGETQYF
j_gene: TRBJ2-3; v_gene: TRBV11-2; CDR3aa: CASSLEGASERDTQYF
j_gene: TRBJ2-1; v_gene: TRBV5-1; CDR3aa: CASSFPGGRLGEYEQFF
j_gene: TRBJ2-3; v_gene: TRBV20-1; CDR3aa: CSARVWLGGGAGSTDTQYF
j_gene: TRBJ2-7; v_gene: TRBV7-9; CDR3aa: CASRTEGGDEQYF
j_gene: TRBJ2-1; v_gene: TRBV29-1; CDR3aa: CSVEEPSSGGRTYNEQFF
j_gene: TRBJ2-7; v_gene: TRBV7-8; CDR3aa: CASSLGTGWGYEQYF
j_gene: TRBJ2-7; v_gene: TRBV12-3/TRBV12-4; CDR3aa: CASSPRSRLIYEQYF
j_gene: TRBJ2-7; v_gene: TRBV7-9; CDR3aa: CASSLVSGLYEQYF
j_gene: TRBJ1-5; v_gene: TRBV12-3/TRBV12-4; CDR3aa: CASSLYEVKGSEPQHF
j_gene: TRBJ2-7; v_gene: TRBV27; CDR3aa: CASSRNRQGPYEQYF
j_gene: TRBJ1-5; v_gene: TRBV11-2; CDR3aa: CASSNRQGSNQPQHF
j_gene: TRBJ2-5; v_gene: TRBV28; CDR3aa: CASSRTGKYQETQYF
j_gene: TRBJ2-1; v_gene: TRBV29-1; CDR3aa: CSGTSGRYLQFF
j_gene: TRBJ2-7; v_gene: TRBV6-1; CDR3aa: CASSERQAPSYEQYF
j_gene: TRBJ1-4; v_gene: TRBV20-1; CDR3aa: CSVPGPASEKLFF
j_gene: TRBJ1-6; v_gene: TRBV7-2; CDR3aa: CASTFGGESPLHF
j_gene: TRBJ1-1; v_gene: TRBV10-1; CDR3aa: CARSEEKLVGGQNTEAFF
j_gene: TRBJ2-3; v_gene: TRBV7-7; CDR3aa: CASSLGLAGTDTQYF
j_gene: TRBJ2-5; v_gene: TRBV20-1; CDR3aa: CSARVPGRLETQYF
j_gene: TRBJ2-3; v_gene: TRBV7-7; CDR3aa: CASSLGVAGATDTQYF
j_gene: TRBJ2-3; v_gene: TRBV29-1; CDR3aa: CSVETGSTDTQYF
j_gene: TRBJ1-4; v_gene: TRBV18; CDR3aa: CASSPARAPTEKLFF
j_gene: TRBJ2-5; v_gene: TRBV15; CDR3aa: CATSRDRTGRNQETQYF
j_gene: TRBJ2-7; v_gene: TRBV5-1; CDR3aa: CASSHPGQGALEQYF
j_gene: TRBJ1-5; v_gene: TRBV7-9; CDR3aa: CASSQDGFNQPQHF
j_gene: TRBJ2-5; v_gene: TRBV6-2/TRBV6-3; CDR3aa: CASSLPSGSWETQYF
j_gene: TRBJ2-5; v_gene: TRBV12-3/TRBV12-4; CDR3aa: CASSFGVYQETQYF